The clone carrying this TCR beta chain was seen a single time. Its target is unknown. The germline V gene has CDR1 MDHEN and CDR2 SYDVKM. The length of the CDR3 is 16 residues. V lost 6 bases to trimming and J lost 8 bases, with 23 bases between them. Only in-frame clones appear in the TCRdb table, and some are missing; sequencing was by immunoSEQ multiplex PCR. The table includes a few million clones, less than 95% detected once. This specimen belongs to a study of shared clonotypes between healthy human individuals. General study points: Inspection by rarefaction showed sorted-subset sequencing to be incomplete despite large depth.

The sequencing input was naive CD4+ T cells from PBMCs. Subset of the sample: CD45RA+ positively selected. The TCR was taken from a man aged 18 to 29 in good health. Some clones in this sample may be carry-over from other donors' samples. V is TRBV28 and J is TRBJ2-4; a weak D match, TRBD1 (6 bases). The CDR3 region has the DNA TGTGCCAGCAGCGTAACCGGGCAGGGGTGGATGTACATTCAGTACTTC. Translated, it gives CASSVTGQGWMYIQYF.